Described below is a single T cell receptor (beta chain) sequence and its context. A J-beta primer mix and a sample-barcoded 5' primer were used in a second PCR of roughly 6 to 12 cycles. TCRdb called the 5' RACE reads again in MiXCR, with one record for every CDR3 protein. Of roughly 1,700,000 distinct CDR3 sequences detected, 28% appear once; the ten largest clones hold over 7%. This record comes from a study of blood T cells in healthy people across ages. The germline V gene has CDR1 SEHNR and CDR2 FQNEAQ (reference sequence). The V and J ends lost 5 bases and 2 bases, in that order; junction bases with no gene match: 7. This CDR3 comprises 15 residues.

The sequenced sample consisted of blood. The TCR was taken from a woman aged 25 to 39 in good health. The gene calls are TRBV7-9 and TRBJ2-3, with 7 bases lining up with TRBD1. CDR3 coding DNA: TGTGCCAGCAGCCAAGGGACAGTCGTCACAGATACGCAGTATTTT. It codes for CASSQGTVVTDTQYF.